These T cell receptor beta chains were read from a single sample in a study of T-cell reconstitution after alpha-beta-depleted transplantation in children. Via MiXCR, TCRdb re-called the PCR reads, giving one row per CDR3 protein. Of around 93,000 distinct CDR3 sequences listed, 6.5% to 8.5% are singletons. Sequencing was performed on PBMCs from the stem cell graft donor, taken from the stem cell graft. Every receptor here comes from a human donor who donated a stem cell graft to a child with congenital amegakaryocytic thrombocytopenia. Each CDR3 is given with its conserved first and last residue. The D gene is left open where the match is weak. Clone size is shown for a subset of rows, as once, few, many or a class of expanded clone.

>few|TRBV10-3|13|TRBJ1-1|-
TGTGCCATCAAGGCGTTTGAGAACACTGAAGCTTTCTTT
CAIKAFENTEAFF
>many|TRBV28|20|TRBJ2-6|-
TGTGCCAGCAGTCCAATTGGACAGAGCTACCCGCACTCTGGGGCCAACGTCCTGACTTTC
CASSPIGQSYPHSGANVLTF
>many|TRBV29-1|14|TRBJ2-1|-
TGCAGCGTTGAATTGGGGAGCTCCTACAATGAGCAGTTCTTC
CSVELGSSYNEQFF
>many|TRBV15|15|TRBJ1-5|-
TGTGCCACCAGCAGAGATCTCGGGGGGAATCAGCCCCAGCATTTT
CATSRDLGGNQPQHF
>many|TRBV25-1|14|TRBJ2-7|-
TGTGCCAGCAGTGATGACAGGAGAACCTACGAGCAGTACTTC
CASSDDRRTYEQYF
>-|TRBV5-1|15|TRBJ2-3|TRBD2
TGCGCCAGCAGCATCGGGGGGATTAGCACAGATACGCAGTATTTT
CASSIGGISTDTQYF
>many|TRBV5-1|14|TRBJ2-6|TRBD1
TGCGCCAGCAGGACAGGGTCTGGGGCCAACGTCCTGACTTTC
CASRTGSGANVLTF
>many|TRBV5-5|16|TRBJ1-1|-
TGTGCCAGCAGCTTGCTGCCCCGGACAAGCACGGCTGAAGCTTTCTTT
CASSLLPRTSTAEAFF
>many|TRBV7-9|14|TRBJ2-5|-
TGTGCCAGCAGCCCCTCTAGCAACCAAGAGACCCAGTACTTC
CASSPSSNQETQYF
>many|TRBV20-1|15|TRBJ2-6|-
TGCAGTGCGAAAGAACAGGGTGGCGGGGCCAACGTCCTGACTTTC
CSAKEQGGGANVLTF
>-|TRBV11-2|15|TRBJ1-1|-
TGTGCCAGCAGCTTATCATTGATGGGGAGTAATGAAGCTTTCTTT
CASSLSLMGSNEAFF
>few|TRBV5-1|13|TRBJ1-2|-
TGCGCCAGCAGGGGAAATGGGGGAAGTGGCTACACCTTC
CASRGNGGSGYTF
>many|TRBV11-2|19|TRBJ2-3|TRBD2
TGTGCCAGCAGCACACGGGGACTAGCGGGGGGCCGCACCTCAGATACGCAGTATTTT
CASSTRGLAGGRTSDTQYF
>-|TRBV5-1|15|TRBJ1-3|-
TGCGCCAGCAGCATGGGACGGGACTCTGGAAACACCATATATTTT
CASSMGRDSGNTIYF
>few|TRBV3-1|16|TRBJ2-1|TRBD1
TGTGCCAGCAGCCATTCTACAGGGGGCCGGTACAATGAGCAGTTCTTC
CASSHSTGGRYNEQFF
>many|TRBV5-1|14|TRBJ2-3|-
TGCGCCAGCAGGAGCGGTACTAGCACAGATACGCAGTATTTT
CASRSGTSTDTQYF
>many|TRBV7-2|15|TRBJ2-2|TRBD2
TGTGCCAGCAGCTCAGCGGGAGGGGACACCGGGGAGCTGTTTTTT
CASSSAGGDTGELFF
>many|TRBV5-6|11|TRBJ2-1|-
TGTGCCAGCAGCTTATTTAGTGAGCAGTTCTTC
CASSLFSEQFF
>many|TRBV13|15|TRBJ2-1|-
TGTGCCAGCAGCGCAGCAGGGAGCTCCTACAATGAGCAGTTCTTC
CASSAAGSSYNEQFF
>many|TRBV5-1|14|TRBJ1-1|TRBD1
TGCGCCAGCAGCTCCACAGGGGGGAGCACTGAAGCTTTCTTT
CASSSTGGSTEAFF
>many|TRBV30|13|TRBJ2-2|-
TGTGCCTGGAGTAGGAAAGGGGCAGGGGAGCTGTTTTTT
CAWSRKGAGELFF
>many|TRBV20-1|14|TRBJ1-1|-
TGCAGTGCCAAAGCGGGCAAAATCTACACTGAAGCTTTCTTT
CSAKAGKIYTEAFF
>-|TRBV10-3|13|TRBJ2-1|-
TGTGCCATCAGTGTGGGGACACGCAATGAGCAGTTCTTC
CAISVGTRNEQFF
>many|TRBV6-1|15|TRBJ2-5|-
TGTGCCAGCAGTGCGGGGGGCCTCTACCAAGAGACCCAGTACTTC
CASSAGGLYQETQYF
>many|TRBV6-1|13|TRBJ2-2|-
TGTGCCAGCAGTCGTTTCGAGACCGGGGAGCTGTTTTTT
CASSRFETGELFF
>many|TRBV20-1|12|TRBJ2-7|-
TGCAGCCCGGTAGCTGACTCCTACGAGCAGTACTTC
CSPVADSYEQYF
>medium-sized|TRBV7-9|14|TRBJ2-5|-
TGTGCCAGCAGTCCGCGATCGGTACAAGAGACCCAGTACTTC
CASSPRSVQETQYF
>many|TRBV5-1|16|TRBJ1-1|TRBD1
TGCGCCAGCAGCCTAGGACAGGGGGCTACGAACACTGAAGCTTTCTTT
CASSLGQGATNTEAFF
>many|TRBV29-1|14|TRBJ2-3|-
TGCAGCGTCCAGACAGCGAGCGTGACAGATACGCAGTATTTT
CSVQTASVTDTQYF
>many|TRBV5-1|12|TRBJ2-3|-
TGCGCCAGCAGCCCGCTGCCAGATACGCAGTATTTT
CASSPLPDTQYF
>many|TRBV27|15|TRBJ2-4|TRBD2
TGTGCCAGCAGTTTCCTAGCGGGAGCCAAAAACATTCAGTACTTC
CASSFLAGAKNIQYF
>many|TRBV27|19|TRBJ2-6|TRBD2
TGTGCCAGCAGTTCGAATTTGGGACTAAGCCTCTCTGGGGCCAACGTCCTGACTTTC
CASSSNLGLSLSGANVLTF
>many|TRBV9|18|TRBJ2-2|TRBD2
TGTGCCAGCAGCGCGGGACTAGCGGGCCTCACGAACACCGGGGAGCTGTTTTTT
CASSAGLAGLTNTGELFF
>many|TRBV11-2|14|TRBJ2-7|TRBD1
TGTGCCAGCAGCGTAAACAGGGGGCGAGGCGAGCAGTACTTC
CASSVNRGRGEQYF
>-|TRBV7-9|11|TRBJ2-7|TRBD1
TGTGCCAGCAGCTCGACAGGGGCCTACGCATTC
CASSSTGAYAF
>many|TRBV12-3/TRBV12-4|14|TRBJ1-1|-
TGTGCCAGCAGTTTAACCCTGGACCGGACTGAAGCTTTCTTT
CASSLTLDRTEAFF
>many|TRBV20-1|14|TRBJ2-7|TRBD1
TGCAGTGCTCCAACGACAGGGACCACTGGCGAGCAGTACTTC
CSAPTTGTTGEQYF
>many|TRBV20-1|15|TRBJ2-1|-
TGCAGTGCCGAGCCCGTCGGCCTGTCCTACAATGAGCAGTTCTTC
CSAEPVGLSYNEQFF
>many|TRBV2|13|TRBJ1-2|-
TGTGCCAGCAGCGAAGACAGGAAGATAAGCTACACCTTC
CASSEDRKISYTF
>few|TRBV3-1|15|TRBJ2-2|-
TGTGCCAGCAGCCGGCAGACTAGTGGGGCCGGGGAGCTGTTTTTT
CASSRQTSGAGELFF
>many|TRBV7-2|15|TRBJ2-3|TRBD2
TGTGCCAGCAGCTTAGACCTAGCGGGGCCAGATACGCAGTATTTT
CASSLDLAGPDTQYF
>many|TRBV27|14|TRBJ2-3|-
TGTGCCAGCAGTTTAGGGGGCCAGACAGATACGCAGTATTTT
CASSLGGQTDTQYF
>-|TRBV2|14|TRBJ2-1|-
TGTGCCAGCACTGAGGTGGGAACCTACAATGAGCAGTTCTTC
CASTEVGTYNEQFF
>many|TRBV7-3|16|TRBJ2-1|-
TGTGCCAGCAGCTTAGGGTTTAGCCCCAAATACAATGAGCAGTTCTTC
CASSLGFSPKYNEQFF
>many|TRBV20-1|16|TRBJ2-1|-
TGCAGTGCTAGCGGAAGGGCGACGGGCCTCGGGAATGAGCAGTTCTTC
CSASGRATGLGNEQFF
>medium-sized|TRBV20-1|14|TRBJ2-1|TRBD2
TGCAGTGCCCTGAGCGGGGGCGGTGGCAATGAGCAGTTCTTC
CSALSGGGGNEQFF
>many|TRBV12-3/TRBV12-4|16|TRBJ1-3|-
TGTGCCAGCAGTTTACCCTCCCGGCTCCCTGGAAACACCATATATTTT
CASSLPSRLPGNTIYF
>many|TRBV29-1|12|TRBJ1-2|-
TGCAGCGTTGTGCCGATTAACTATGGCTACACCTTC
CSVVPINYGYTF
>many|TRBV12-3/TRBV12-4|17|TRBJ2-6|TRBD1
TGTGCCAGCAGTCCACGGACAGGAAGGACTGGGGCCAACGTCCTGACTTTC
CASSPRTGRTGANVLTF
>few|TRBV18|13|TRBJ1-2|-
TGTGCCAGCTCACTTCGAGAGGGGGAAGGCTACACCTTC
CASSLREGEGYTF
>many|TRBV28|12|TRBJ1-5|-
TGTGCCAGCAGATTGGGGGATTCAGCCCAGCATTTT
CASRLGDSAQHF
>many|TRBV7-6|15|TRBJ2-3|-
TGTGCCAGCAGCTTAGGGCCGGAGGCCACAGATACGCAGTATTTT
CASSLGPEATDTQYF
>-|TRBV30|14|TRBJ2-1|-
TGTGCCTGGAGAGCCGGGGGTAGGGGCAATGAGCAGTTCTTC
CAWRAGGRGNEQFF
>many|TRBV5-1|14|TRBJ2-7|TRBD1
TGCGCCAGCAGCTCCGGGACAGGGACCTACGAGCAGTACTTC
CASSSGTGTYEQYF
>many|TRBV20-1|14|TRBJ2-7|-
TGCAGTGCTAGAATCTGGCAGGGGGGATACGAGCAGTACTTC
CSARIWQGGYEQYF
>few|TRBV4-3|14|TRBJ2-1|-
TGCGCCAGCAGCCAAGCGTCCCCTTACAATGAGCAGTTCTTC
CASSQASPYNEQFF